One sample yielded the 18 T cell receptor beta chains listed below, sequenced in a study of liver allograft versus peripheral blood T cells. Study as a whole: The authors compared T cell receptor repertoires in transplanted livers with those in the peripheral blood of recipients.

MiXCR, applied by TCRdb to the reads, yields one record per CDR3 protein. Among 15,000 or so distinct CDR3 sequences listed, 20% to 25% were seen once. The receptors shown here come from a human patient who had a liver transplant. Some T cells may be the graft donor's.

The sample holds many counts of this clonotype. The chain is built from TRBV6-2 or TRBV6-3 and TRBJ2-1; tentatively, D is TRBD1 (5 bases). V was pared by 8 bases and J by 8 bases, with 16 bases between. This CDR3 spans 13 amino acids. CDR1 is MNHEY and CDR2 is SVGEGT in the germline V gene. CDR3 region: CASSPGPRDEQFF. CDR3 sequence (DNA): TGTGCCAGCTCTCCCGGTCCCAGGGATGAGCAGTTCTTC.

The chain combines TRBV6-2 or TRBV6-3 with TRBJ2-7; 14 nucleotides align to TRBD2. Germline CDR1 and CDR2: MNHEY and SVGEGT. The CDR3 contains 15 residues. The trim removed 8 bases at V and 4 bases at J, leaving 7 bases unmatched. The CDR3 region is CASGGTSGSSYEQYF. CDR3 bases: TGTGCCAGCGGAGGGACTAGCGGGAGTAGTTACGAGCAGTACTTC.

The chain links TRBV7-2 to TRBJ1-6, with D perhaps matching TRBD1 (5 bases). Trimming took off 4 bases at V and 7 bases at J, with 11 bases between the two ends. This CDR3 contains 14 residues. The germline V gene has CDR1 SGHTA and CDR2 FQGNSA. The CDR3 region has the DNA TGTGCCAGCAGCTCTGGACAAGGAAATTCACCCCTCCACTTT. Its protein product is CASSSGQGNSPLHF. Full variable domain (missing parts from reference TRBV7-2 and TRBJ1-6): GAGVSQSPSNKVTEKGKDVELRCDPISGHTALYWYRQSLGQGLEFLIYFQGNSAPDKSGLPSDRFSAERTGGSVSTLTIQRTQQEDSAVYLCASSSGQGNSPLHFGNGTRLTVT.

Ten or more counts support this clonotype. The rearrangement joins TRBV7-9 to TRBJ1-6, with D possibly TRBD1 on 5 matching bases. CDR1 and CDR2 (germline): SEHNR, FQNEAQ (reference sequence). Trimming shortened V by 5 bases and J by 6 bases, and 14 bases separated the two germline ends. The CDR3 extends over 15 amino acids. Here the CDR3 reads CASSPRGVGNSPLHF. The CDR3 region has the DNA TGTGCCAGCAGCCCCCGGGGCGTGGGTAATTCACCCCTCCACTTT.

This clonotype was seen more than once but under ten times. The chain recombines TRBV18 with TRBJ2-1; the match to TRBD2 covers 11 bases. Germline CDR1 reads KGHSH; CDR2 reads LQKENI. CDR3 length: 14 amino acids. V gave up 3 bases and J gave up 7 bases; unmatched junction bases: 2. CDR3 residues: CASSPLAGGNEQFF. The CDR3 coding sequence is TGTGCCAGCTCACCGTTAGCGGGGGGGAATGAGCAGTTCTTC.

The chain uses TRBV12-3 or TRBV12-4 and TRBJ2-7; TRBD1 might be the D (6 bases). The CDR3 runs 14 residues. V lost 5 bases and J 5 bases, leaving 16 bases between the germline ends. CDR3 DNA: TGTGCCAGCAGTATTTCCGGGACAAGTCACGAGCAGTACTTC. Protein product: CASSISGTSHEQYF.

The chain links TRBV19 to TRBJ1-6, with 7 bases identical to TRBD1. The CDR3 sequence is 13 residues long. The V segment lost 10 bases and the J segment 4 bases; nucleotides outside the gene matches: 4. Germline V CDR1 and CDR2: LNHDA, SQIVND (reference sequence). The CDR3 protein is CATGDSYNSPLHF. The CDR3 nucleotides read TGTGCCACCGGGGACAGTTATAATTCACCCCTCCACTTT. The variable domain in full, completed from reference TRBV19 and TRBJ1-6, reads DGGITQSPKYLFRKEGQNVTLSCEQNLNHDAMYWYRQDPGQGLRLIYYSQIVNDFQKGDIAEGYSVSREKKESFPLTVTSAQKNPTAFYLCATGDSYNSPLHFGNGTRLTVT.

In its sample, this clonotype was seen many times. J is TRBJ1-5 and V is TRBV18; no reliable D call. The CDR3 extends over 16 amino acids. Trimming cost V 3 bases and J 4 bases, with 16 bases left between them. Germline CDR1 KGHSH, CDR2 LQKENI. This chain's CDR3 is CASSPLGQEGNQPQHF. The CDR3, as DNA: TGTGCCAGCTCACCTTTAGGTCAGGAGGGTAATCAGCCCCAGCATTTT.

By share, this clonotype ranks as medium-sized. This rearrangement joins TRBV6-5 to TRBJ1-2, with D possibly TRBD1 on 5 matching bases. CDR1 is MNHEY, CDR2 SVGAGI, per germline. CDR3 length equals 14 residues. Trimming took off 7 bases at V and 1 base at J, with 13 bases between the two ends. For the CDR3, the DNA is TGTGCCAGCACTAGGGACTCCCGTAACTATGGCTACACCTTC. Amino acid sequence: CASTRDSRNYGYTF.

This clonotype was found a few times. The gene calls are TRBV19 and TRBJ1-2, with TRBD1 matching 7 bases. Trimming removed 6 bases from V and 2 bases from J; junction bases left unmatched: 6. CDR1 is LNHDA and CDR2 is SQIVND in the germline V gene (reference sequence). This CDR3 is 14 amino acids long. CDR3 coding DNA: TGTGCCAGTAGCTCCGGGACAGACAACTATGGCTACACCTTC. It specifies CASSSGTDNYGYTF. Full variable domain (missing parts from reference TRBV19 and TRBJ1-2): DGGITQSPKYLFRKEGQNVTLSCEQNLNHDAMYWYRQDPGQGLRLIYYSQIVNDFQKGDIAEGYSVSREKKESFPLTVTSAQKNPTAFYLCASSSGTDNYGYTFGSGTRLTVV.

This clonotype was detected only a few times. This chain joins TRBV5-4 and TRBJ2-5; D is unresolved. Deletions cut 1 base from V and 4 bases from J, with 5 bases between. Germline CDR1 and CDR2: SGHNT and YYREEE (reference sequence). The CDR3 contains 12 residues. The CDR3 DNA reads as TGTGCCAGCAGCTTGCTCCGAGAGACCCAGTACTTC. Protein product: CASSLLRETQYF. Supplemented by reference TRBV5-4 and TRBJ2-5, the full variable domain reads ETGVTQSPTHLIKTRGQQVTLRCSSQSGHNTVSWYQQALGQGPQFIFQYYREEENGRGNFPPRFSGLQFPNYSSELNVNALELDDSALYLCASSLLRETQYFGPGTRLLVL.

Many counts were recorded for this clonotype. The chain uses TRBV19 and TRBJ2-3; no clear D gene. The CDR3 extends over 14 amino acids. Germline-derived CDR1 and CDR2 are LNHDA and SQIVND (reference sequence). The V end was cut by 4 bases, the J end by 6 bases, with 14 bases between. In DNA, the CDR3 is TGTGCCAGTAGTACTCCCTTTAGATCGGATACGCAGTATTTT. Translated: CASSTPFRSDTQYF.

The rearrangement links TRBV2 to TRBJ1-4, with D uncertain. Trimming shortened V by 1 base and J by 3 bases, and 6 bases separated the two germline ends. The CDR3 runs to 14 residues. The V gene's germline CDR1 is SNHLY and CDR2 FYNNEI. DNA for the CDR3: TGTGCCAGCAGTGAAGTACGGTCTAATGAAAAACTGTTTTTT. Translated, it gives CASSEVRSNEKLFF.

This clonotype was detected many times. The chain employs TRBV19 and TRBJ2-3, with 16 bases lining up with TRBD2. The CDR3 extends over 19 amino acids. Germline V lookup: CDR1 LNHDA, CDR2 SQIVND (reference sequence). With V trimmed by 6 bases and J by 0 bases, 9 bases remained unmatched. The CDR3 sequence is CASRPGLAGGPFSTDTQYF. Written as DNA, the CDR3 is TGTGCCAGTAGGCCGGGACTAGCGGGGGGGCCGTTCAGCACAGATACGCAGTATTTT.

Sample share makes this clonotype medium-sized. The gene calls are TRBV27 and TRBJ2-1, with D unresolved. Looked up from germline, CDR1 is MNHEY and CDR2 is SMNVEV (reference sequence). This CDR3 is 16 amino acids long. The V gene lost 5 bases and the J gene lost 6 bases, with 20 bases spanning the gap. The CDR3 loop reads CASSPPGLTYPNEQFF. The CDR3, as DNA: TGTGCCAGCAGTCCCCCCGGGCTTACCTACCCCAATGAGCAGTTCTTC.

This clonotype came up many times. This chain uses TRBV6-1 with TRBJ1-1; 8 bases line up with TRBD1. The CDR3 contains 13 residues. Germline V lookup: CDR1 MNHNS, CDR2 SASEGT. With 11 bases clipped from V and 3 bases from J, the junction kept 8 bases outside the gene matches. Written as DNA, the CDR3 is TGTGCCGGAAGACAGGGGTTGGACACTGAAGCTTTCTTT. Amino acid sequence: CAGRQGLDTEAFF.

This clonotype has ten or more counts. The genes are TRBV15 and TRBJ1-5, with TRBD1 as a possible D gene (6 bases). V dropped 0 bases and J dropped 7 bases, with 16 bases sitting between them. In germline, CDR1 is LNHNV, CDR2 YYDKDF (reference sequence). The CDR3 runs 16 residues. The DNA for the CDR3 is TGTGCCACCAGCAGAGAGGGTCAAGTCGGGACACAGCCCCAGCATTTT. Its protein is CATSREGQVGTQPQHF.

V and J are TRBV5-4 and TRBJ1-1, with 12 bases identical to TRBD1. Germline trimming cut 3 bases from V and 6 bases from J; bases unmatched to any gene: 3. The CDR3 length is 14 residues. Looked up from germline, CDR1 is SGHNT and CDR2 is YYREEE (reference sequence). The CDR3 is CASSSRDRGPEAFF. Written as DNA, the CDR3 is TGTGCCAGCAGCTCCCGGGACAGGGGGCCTGAAGCTTTCTTT.